This T cell receptor beta chain emerged from a study of graft-versus-host responses after intestinal transplantation. Study-level findings and limits: GvH clones were identified in recipient marrow, with some first appearing in ileum or blood.

Generated by immunoSEQ multiplex PCR, the TCRdb table keeps only in-frame clones and is missing some. The data hold approximately 49,000 clones, with more than 80% observed a single time. The CDR3 loop spans 15 amino acids. Between the trimmed V and J ends, which lost 6 bases and 0 bases, there was a span of 12 bases. The germline V gene encodes CDR1 SGHAT and CDR2 FQNNGV. Details on this clone: Its antigen is undetermined.

The TCR was taken from a human donor who was the organ donor for an intestinal transplant. The input for sequencing was unstimulated CD4+ T cells sorted from spleen or lymph node cells, taken before transplant. The chain uses TRBV11-2 and TRBJ1-5; unclear D gene. The CDR3 is CASSLTDNSNQPQHF. The CDR3 region has the DNA TGTGCCAGCAGTCTTACAGATAATAGCAATCAGCCCCAGCATTTT.